Below are 30 T cell receptor beta chains sequenced from a single sample in a study of T cell responses to AZD1222 COVID-19 vaccine. The repertoire was sequenced with immunoSEQ multiplex PCR; TCRdb's copy has only in-frame clones and lacks some. The sample contains about 160,000 clones, 94% of which appear only once. Sequenced material: peripheral blood, taken on day 0 of AZD1222 vaccination. Receptor source: an adult in good health.

The V and J genes are TRBV10-2 and TRBJ2-1; 10 bases line up with TRBD2. V shed 5 bases, J shed 6 bases, and the junction held 16 bases outside the gene matches. The CDR3 covers 18 residues. Germline CDR1 and CDR2: WSHSY and SAAADI. The CDR3 here is CASSQGLKRGGVGNEQFF. The DNA for the CDR3 is TGCGCCAGCAGTCAAGGGCTCAAGCGGGGGGGTGTTGGCAATGAGCAGTTCTTC.

In regard to this clone: Lacking the conserved final phenylalanine or tryptophan, this CDR3 likely reflects a read error. It is unclear where the CDR3 begins or ends on the DNA, so no DNA is shown, and the CDR3 is as TCRdb lists it. CDR3: CASSSGHPTLLRA. The chain employs TRBV5-8 and TRBJ1-3. Germline V CDR1 and CDR2: SGHTS, YDEGEE. The CDR3 is 13 amino acids in total, end residues counted.

The V and J genes are TRBV7-8 and TRBJ2-3; D unclear. V dropped 1 base and J dropped 0 bases, with 5 bases sitting between them. The CDR3 sequence is 14 residues long. CDR1 is SGHVS, CDR2 FQNEAQ, per germline. The CDR3 loop reads CASSLGQSTDTQYF. Written as DNA, the CDR3 is TGTGCCAGCAGCTTAGGACAAAGCACAGATACGCAGTATTTT.

The V call is TRBV7-9, the J call TRBJ1-6, with D unclear. Per germline, CDR1 SEHNR and CDR2 FQNEAQ (reference sequence). The CDR3 contains 14 residues. V lost 5 bases and J 3 bases, leaving 8 bases between the germline ends. In DNA, the CDR3 is TGTGCCAGCAGCCAGACGGTCTATAATTCACCCCTCCACTTT. Protein sequence: CASSQTVYNSPLHF. Variable domain in full (rest from reference TRBV7-9 and TRBJ1-6): DTGVSQNPRHKITKRGQNVTFRCDPISEHNRLYWYRQTLGQGPEFLTYFQNEAQLEKSRLLSDRFSAERPKGSFSTLEIQRTEQGDSAMYLCASSQTVYNSPLHFGNGTRLTVT.

The V gene is TRBV6-5, the J gene TRBJ2-7, with D possibly being TRBD2 (5 bases). The V end was cut by 5 bases, the J end by 7 bases, with 12 bases between. Germline V gene lookup returns CDR1 MNHEY and CDR2 SVGAGI. The CDR3 is made up of 12 amino acids. DNA for the CDR3: TGTGCCAGCAGTCCGGATGGGAGTGAGCAGTACGTC. It specifies CASSPDGSEQYV.

V is TRBV24-1 and J is TRBJ1-2, with TRBD1 as a possible D gene (6 bases). The germline CDR1 and CDR2 sequences are KGHDR and SFDVKD. The CDR3 loop spans 15 amino acids. Trimming removed 7 bases at V and 6 bases at J, with 20 bases between. CDR3 bases: TGTGCCACCAGCCCAGCCTGGGAAGGGGGAGATGGCTACACCTTC. Its protein product is CATSPAWEGGDGYTF.

The chain carries TRBV5-6 and TRBJ2-7; 9 positions match TRBD1. The CDR3 is 15 amino acids. Trimming took 0 bases from V and 6 from J; bases not matched to a gene: 7. CDR1 is SGHDT, CDR2 YYEEEE, per germline. The CDR3 DNA follows: TGTGCCAGCAGCTTGGGGTCCTGGACAGGGGTCGAGCAGTACGTC. It codes for CASSLGSWTGVEQYV.

The chain carries TRBV19 and TRBJ1-5, with D perhaps TRBD1 (5 bases). Trimming removed 8 bases at V and 5 bases at J, with 7 bases between. Germline assignment: CDR1 LNHDA and CDR2 SQIVND (reference sequence). This CDR3 comprises 11 residues. CDR3 coding DNA: TGTGCCAGTGGGGGTTATCAGCCCCAGCATTTT. Amino acids: CASGGYQPQHF.

The chain recombines TRBV5-1 with TRBJ1-1, with D unclear. Germline V gene data show CDR1 as SGHRS and CDR2 as YFSETQ. Trimming removed 2 bases from V and 2 bases from J, with 7 bases in between. The CDR3 totals 13 residues. As DNA, the CDR3 is TGCGCCAGCAGCTTATCCGCAAACACTGAAGCTTTCTTT. Protein sequence: CASSLSANTEAFF.

Only one count was recorded for this clone. The gene calls are TRBV27 and TRBJ2-7; D may be TRBD1 or TRBD2 (5 bases each). The ends were cut back, 5 bases at V and 3 bases at J, with 17 bases in the middle. CDR3 length: 15 amino acids. Germline V gene lookup returns CDR1 MNHEY and CDR2 SMNVEV (reference sequence). The CDR3 nucleotides are TGTGCCAGCAGTCGAGTGGGGCTAGGGAGCTACGAGCAGTACGTC. Translation gives CASSRVGLGSYEQYV.

The chain joins TRBV19 to TRBJ1-1, with 7 bases fitting TRBD1. The germline gives CDR1 LNHDA, CDR2 SQIVND (reference sequence). There are 13 residues in the CDR3. The V and J ends lost 6 bases and 4 bases, in that order; junction bases with no gene match: 5. The CDR3 region has the DNA TGTGCCAGTAGAGACAGGGCGAGCACTGAAGCTTTCTTT. This codes for CASRDRASTEAFF.

The chain recombines TRBV6-4 with TRBJ1-6; D is perhaps TRBD1 (5 bases). The CDR3 runs 13 residues. Trimming took 3 bases from V and 9 from J, leaving 9 bases between them. Germline CDR1 MRHNA, CDR2 SNTAGT. The CDR3 here is CASSEGTSSPLHF. The DNA for the CDR3 is TGTGCCAGCAGTGAAGGGACTAGTTCACCCCTCCACTTT.

The rearrangement links TRBV30 to TRBJ1-2; no reliable D call. Per germline, CDR1 GTSNPN and CDR2 SVGIG (reference sequence). This CDR3 comprises 15 residues. V was trimmed by 0 bases and J by 4 bases, leaving 15 bases between them. In DNA, the CDR3 is TGTGCCTGGAGTGTATGGTCTCTAGTAGGCTATGGCTACACCTTC. Residues: CAWSVWSLVGYGYTF.

In this sample, this clone turned up once. V gene TRBV4-1 combines with J gene TRBJ1-2; no firm D call. The CDR3 spans 15 residues. V was trimmed by 1 base and J by 5 bases, leaving 14 bases between them. Germline values: CDR1 MGHRA, CDR2 YSYEKL. The chain's CDR3 is CASSQVGNSLYGYTF. The CDR3 coding sequence is TGCGCCAGCAGCCAAGTTGGTAACAGTCTGTATGGCTACACCTTC.

V usage is TRBV4-1 and J usage is TRBJ1-2, with D hard to call. Trimming left V 0 bases short and J 4 bases short, with 12 bases between. This CDR3 has 15 residues. Germline CDR1 and CDR2: MGHRA and YSYEKL. The CDR3 DNA reads as TGCGCCAGCAGCCAAGAGGACGGCCTCCCCTATGGCTACACCTTC. Translated: CASSQEDGLPYGYTF.

This clone was observed a single time. The gene calls are TRBV12-5 and TRBJ2-3, with 12 positions matching TRBD2. The CDR3 spans 17 residues. The germline gives CDR1 LGHNT, CDR2 FRNRAP. With 4 bases clipped from V and 7 bases from J, the junction kept 12 bases outside the gene matches. In DNA form, the CDR3 reads TGTGCTAGTGGTTCCTACCGACTAGCGGGAGATGTAAATACGCAGTATTTT. It codes for CASGSYRLAGDVNTQYF.

This chain joins TRBV19 and TRBJ2-7; D perhaps matches TRBD2 (6 bases). The CDR3 runs to 13 residues. The germline gives CDR1 LNHDA, CDR2 SQIVND (reference sequence). The CDR3 here is CASSTRTNGRLHV. The DNA for the CDR3 is TGTGCCAGTAGTACGCGGACTAATGGGAGGCTGCACGTC.

V usage is TRBV5-1 and J usage is TRBJ2-2; 7 positions match TRBD2. The CDR3 has 15 residues. The J segment lost 2 bases and the V segment lost 3 bases, leaving 4 bases of the junction unmatched. Germline V gene lookup returns CDR1 SGHRS and CDR2 YFSETQ. CDR3 amino acids: CASSSEGLNTGELFF. The CDR3 region has the DNA TGCGCCAGCAGCTCCGAGGGACTAAACACCGGGGAGCTGTTTTTT.

The chain carries TRBV13 and TRBJ2-3; D remains unclear. The CDR3 spans 12 residues. Germline CDR1 and CDR2: PRHDT and FYEKMQ (reference sequence). V shed 6 bases and J shed 5 bases, with 9 bases lying between them. The CDR3 nucleotides are TGTGCCAGCAGGATCCGCGGAGATACGCAGTATTTT. It translates to CASRIRGDTQYF.

V usage is TRBV15 and J usage is TRBJ1-1; TRBD1 matches 7 bases. There are 16 residues in the CDR3. Trimming took 0 bases from V and 3 from J; bases not matched to a gene: 7. Looked up from germline, CDR1 is LNHNV and CDR2 is YYDKDF (reference sequence). The CDR3 reads CATSRDRGQGDTEAFF. The CDR3 region has the DNA TGTGCCACCAGCAGAGATCGCGGGCAGGGGGACACTGAAGCTTTCTTT. The entire variable domain, with the rest obtained from reference TRBV15 and TRBJ1-1, is as follows: DAMVIQNPRYQVTQFGKPVTLSCSQTLNHNVMYWYQQKSSQAPKLLFHYYDKDFNNEADTPDNFQSRRPNTSFCFLDIRSPGLGDTAMYLCATSRDRGQGDTEAFFGQGTRLTVV.

Written as DNA, the CDR3 is TGTGCCAGCCGTTGGACAGGGCTGAACACTGAAGCTTTCTTT. Residues: CASRWTGLNTEAFF. This chain uses TRBV5-5 with TRBJ1-1; TRBD1 matches at 8 bases. V lost 7 bases, J lost 0 bases, and 5 bases stayed unmatched. This CDR3 region has 14 residues. Germline CDR1 is SGHKS and CDR2 is YYEKEE (reference sequence).

This chain joins TRBV7-9 and TRBJ2-2; D is perhaps TRBD1 (6 bases). V gave up 3 bases and J gave up 6 bases, with 17 bases separating them. CDR3 length: 16 residues. Germline CDR1 SEHNR, CDR2 FQNEAQ (reference sequence). CDR3: CASSFGYRVNPGELFF. The DNA for the CDR3 is TGTGCCAGCAGCTTTGGTTACAGGGTAAACCCCGGGGAGCTGTTTTTT.

The V call is TRBV3-1 (or the pseudogene TRBV3-2), the J call TRBJ2-1, with 8 bases fitting TRBD2. This CDR3 contains 14 residues. The V segment lost 4 bases and the J segment 8 bases; nucleotides outside the gene matches: 7. Germline CDR1 is LGHDT and CDR2 is YNNKEL (reference sequence). The CDR3 region is CASSRVGGAYEQFF. The DNA of the CDR3 is TGTGCCAGCAGCCGGGTCGGGGGGGCCTATGAGCAGTTCTTC.

The chain employs TRBV28 and TRBJ1-5; D is ambiguous. The CDR3 loop spans 14 amino acids. V gave up 4 bases and J gave up 0 bases, with 7 bases separating them. Germline assignment: CDR1 MDHEN and CDR2 SYDVKM. CDR3 protein: CASSSSYSNQPQHF. In DNA form, the CDR3 reads TGTGCCAGCAGTTCAAGCTATAGCAATCAGCCCCAGCATTTT.

The chain carries TRBV9 and TRBJ2-3; 9 bases agree with TRBD2. Losses at the gene ends were 0 bases for V and 5 bases for J; bases not matched to a gene: 7. This CDR3 comprises 16 residues. The germline V gene has CDR1 SGDLS and CDR2 YYNGEE. This chain's CDR3 is CASSVGRGGAQDTQYF. CDR3 bases: TGTGCCAGCAGCGTAGGGCGCGGGGGGGCTCAAGATACGCAGTATTTT. Filled out from reference TRBV9 and TRBJ2-3, the complete variable domain reads DSGVTQTPKHLITATGQRVTLRCSPRSGDLSVYWYQQSLDQGLQFLIQYYNGEERAKGNILERFSAQQFPDLHSELNLSSLELGDSALYFCASSVGRGGAQDTQYFGPGTRLTVL.

V usage is TRBV23-1 and J usage is TRBJ1-6; D might be TRBD1 (6 bases). TRBV23-1 carries the ORF label, with uncertain function. The CDR3 runs 15 residues. V shed 0 bases and J shed 10 bases, with 13 bases lying between them. The DNA for the CDR3 is TGCGCCAGCAGTCAATCGACAGGAGTCAGATCACCCCTCCACTTT. Translating it yields CASSQSTGVRSPLHF.

The chain recombines TRBV7-9 with TRBJ2-4; D is unresolved. This CDR3 region has 16 residues. V was pared by 3 bases and J by 0 bases, with 12 bases between. Looked up from germline, CDR1 is SEHNR and CDR2 is FQNEAQ (reference sequence). In nucleotides, the CDR3 is TGTGCCAGCAGCTTGTACCTACCCCTAGCCAAAAACATTCAGTACTTC. Its protein is CASSLYLPLAKNIQYF.

The CDR3 DNA sequence: TGCAGCGCACCTGACAGAAACTATGGCTACACCTTC. Residues: CSAPDRNYGYTF. The chain uses TRBV29-1 and TRBJ1-2; D may be TRBD1 (5 bases). The V end lost 7 bases, the J end lost 2 bases, and 11 bases lay between the germline ends. The germline V gene encodes CDR1 SQVTM and CDR2 ANQGSEA. CDR3 size: 12 residues.

Concerning this clone: Additional DNA sequences in this sample encode the identical CDR3. The chain employs TRBV19 and TRBJ1-5; 9 bases match TRBD1. V trimming: 1 base; J trimming: 2 bases; junction bases outside the gene matches: 0. Germline CDR1 is LNHDA and CDR2 is SQIVND (reference sequence). This CDR3 contains 15 residues. The CDR3 coding sequence is TGTGCCAGTAGTATAGGACAGGGGGGCAATCAGCCCCAGCATTTT. It encodes CASSIGQGGNQPQHF.

The chain couples TRBV7-6 to TRBJ1-6; no firm D call. CDR3 length: 15 residues. Trimming cost V 1 base and J 5 bases, with 9 bases left between them. Germline lookup yields CDR1 SGHVS and CDR2 FNYEAQ. The CDR3, as DNA: TGTGCCAGCAGCTTAGAGGGCAGTAATAATTCACCCCTCCACTTT. Its protein is CASSLEGSNNSPLHF. Complete variable domain (other parts from reference TRBV7-6 and TRBJ1-6): GAGVSQSPRYKVTKRGQDVALRCDPISGHVSLYWYRQALGQGPEFLTYFNYEAQQDKSGLPNDRFSAERPEGSISTLTIQRTEQRDSAMYRCASSLEGSNNSPLHFGNGTRLTVT.